This T cell receptor (beta chain) was obtained from a study of shared clonotypes between healthy human individuals. Study results and limitations: With several donors compared, approximately 5% of naive CD4 clonotypes were shared.

V lost 3 bases to trimming and J lost 5 bases; unmatched junction nucleotides: 5. CDR1 MNHNY and CDR2 SVGAGI come from the germline V gene (reference sequence). The CDR3 has 14 residues. With respect to this clone: Its specificity is not known.

Profiling relied on immunoSEQ multiplex PCR, and the TCRdb table lists in-frame clones only, not all of them. There are some 1 million clones in the sample; about 75% occur only once, and about 1.5% lies in the top ten. The receptor was isolated from a man between 18 and 29 years old in good health. The source material was memory CD4+ T cells sorted from blood. Subset: CD45RA-negative fraction. The rearrangement joins TRBV6-6 to TRBJ1-1; 8 bases line up with TRBD1. The CDR3, as DNA: TGTGCCAGCAGTTATGTCGGACAGGGAACTGAAGCTTTCTTT. It yields the protein CASSYVGQGTEAFF.